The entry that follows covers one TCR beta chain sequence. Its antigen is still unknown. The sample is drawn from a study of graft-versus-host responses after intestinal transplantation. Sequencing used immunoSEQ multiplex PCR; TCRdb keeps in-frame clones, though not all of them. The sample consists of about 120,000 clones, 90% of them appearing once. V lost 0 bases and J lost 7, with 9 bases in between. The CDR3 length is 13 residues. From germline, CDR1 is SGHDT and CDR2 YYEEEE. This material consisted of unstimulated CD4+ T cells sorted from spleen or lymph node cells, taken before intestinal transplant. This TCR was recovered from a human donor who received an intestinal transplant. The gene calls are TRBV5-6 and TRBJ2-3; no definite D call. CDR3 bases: TGTGCCAGCAGCTTGGTGGCCGCAAATACGCAGTATTTT. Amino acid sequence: CASSLVAANTQYF.